The clone carrying this T cell receptor beta chain occurred many times. The antigen is undetermined. A single record per CDR3 protein comes from TCRdb applying MiXCR to the 5' RACE reads. The sample carries about 360,000 distinct CDR3 sequences, roughly 6.2% recorded once. The sample is drawn from a study of T cells after yellow fever vaccination. Study details: Fractions containing few cells were prepared with SMART-Seq v4 Ultra Low Input. Overall study findings and caveats: Once the booster was given, most primary-vaccination clones reappeared, at about 97% for CD4 and over 70% for CD8. CD4 and CD8 compartments shared a small share of clonotypes.

CDR1 is DFQATT and CDR2 is SNEGSKA in the germline V gene (reference sequence). With V trimmed by 3 bases and J by 5 bases, 6 bases remained unmatched. This CDR3 comprises 15 residues. V is TRBV20-1 and J is TRBJ2-2; 10 bases line up with TRBD2. The source material was PBMCs, sampled 5 days after the yellow fever booster vaccination. This sequence originates from a man aged 30 to 39 who received the YFV17D yellow fever vaccine. The CDR3 sequence: CSASRTSGLTGELFF. The DNA for the CDR3 is TGCAGTGCTAGCCGGACTAGCGGTCTTACCGGGGAGCTGTTTTTT.